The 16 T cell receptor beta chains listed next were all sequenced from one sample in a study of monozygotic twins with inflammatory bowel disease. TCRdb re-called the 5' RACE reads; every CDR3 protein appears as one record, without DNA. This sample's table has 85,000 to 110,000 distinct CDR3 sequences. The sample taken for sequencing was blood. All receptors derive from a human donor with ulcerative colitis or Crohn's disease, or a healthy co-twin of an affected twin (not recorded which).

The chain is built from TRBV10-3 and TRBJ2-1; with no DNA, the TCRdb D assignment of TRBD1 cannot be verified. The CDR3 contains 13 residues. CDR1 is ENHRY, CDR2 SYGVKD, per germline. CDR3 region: CAIMGTGGSEQFF.

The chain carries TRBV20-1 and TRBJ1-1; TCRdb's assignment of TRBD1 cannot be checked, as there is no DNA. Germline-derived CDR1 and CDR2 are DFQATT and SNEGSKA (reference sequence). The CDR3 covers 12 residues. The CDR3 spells CSATGGSTEAFF.

The CDR3 reads CASSPRQGQRVGAFF. The chain couples TRBV7-2 to TRBJ1-1; the TRBD1 assignment by TCRdb is unverifiable without DNA. CDR1 SGHTA and CDR2 FQGNSA come from the germline V gene. The CDR3 loop spans 15 amino acids.

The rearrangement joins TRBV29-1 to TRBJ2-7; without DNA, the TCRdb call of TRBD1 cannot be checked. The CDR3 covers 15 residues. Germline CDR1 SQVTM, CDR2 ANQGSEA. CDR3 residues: CSVEGRSSGSYEQYF.

The CDR3 sequence: CASSFSGSTDTQYF. The chain uses TRBV7-3 and TRBJ2-3. Germline CDR1 reads SGHTA; CDR2 reads FQGTGA. The CDR3 length is 14 residues.

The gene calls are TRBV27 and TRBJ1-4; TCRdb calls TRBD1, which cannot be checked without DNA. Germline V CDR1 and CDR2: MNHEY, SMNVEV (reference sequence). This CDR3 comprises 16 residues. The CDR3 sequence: CASSLFAGSTNEKLFF.

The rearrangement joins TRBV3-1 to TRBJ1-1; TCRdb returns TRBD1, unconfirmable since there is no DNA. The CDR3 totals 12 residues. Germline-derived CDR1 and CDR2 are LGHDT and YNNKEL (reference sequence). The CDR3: CASSQEYRAAFF. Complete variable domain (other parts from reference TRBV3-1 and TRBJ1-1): DTAVSQTPKYLVTQMGNDKSIKCEQNLGHDTMYWYKQDSKKFLKIMFSYNNKELIINETVPNRFSPKSPDKAHLNLHINSLELGDSAVYFCASSQEYRAAFFGQGTRLTVV.

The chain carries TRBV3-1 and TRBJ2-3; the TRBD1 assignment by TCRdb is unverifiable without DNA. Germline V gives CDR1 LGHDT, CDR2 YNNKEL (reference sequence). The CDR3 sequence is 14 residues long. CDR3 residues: CASRLTGAPDTQYF.

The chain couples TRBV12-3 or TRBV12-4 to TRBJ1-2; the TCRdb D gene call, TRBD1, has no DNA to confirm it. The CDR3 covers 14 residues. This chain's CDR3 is CASSKDRGKGGYTF.

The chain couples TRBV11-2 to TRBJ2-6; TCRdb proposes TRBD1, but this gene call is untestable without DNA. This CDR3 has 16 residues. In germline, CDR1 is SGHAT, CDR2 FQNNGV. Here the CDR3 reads CASSLEQGAGANVLTF.

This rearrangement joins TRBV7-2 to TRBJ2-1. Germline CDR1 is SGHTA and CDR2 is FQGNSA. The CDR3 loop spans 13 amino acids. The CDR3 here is CASSFLFFDVGFF.

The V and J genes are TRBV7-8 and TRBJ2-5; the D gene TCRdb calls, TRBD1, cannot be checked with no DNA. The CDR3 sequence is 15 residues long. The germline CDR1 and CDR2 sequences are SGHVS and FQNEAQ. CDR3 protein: CASSKSRQGQETQYF.

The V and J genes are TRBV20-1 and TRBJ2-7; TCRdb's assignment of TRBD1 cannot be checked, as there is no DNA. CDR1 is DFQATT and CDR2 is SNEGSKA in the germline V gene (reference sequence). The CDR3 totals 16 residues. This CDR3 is CSARGGGKGGTYEQYF.

The CDR3 here is CASSPPGQGAHEQYF. The J gene is TRBJ2-7, the V gene TRBV18; TCRdb's D call of TRBD1 is untestable without DNA. This CDR3 region has 15 residues. Germline V CDR1 and CDR2: KGHSH, LQKENI. The complete variable domain, with remaining parts taken from reference TRBV18 and TRBJ2-7, reads NAGVMQNPRHLVRRRGQEARLRCSPMKGHSHVYWYRQLPEEGLKFMVYLQKENIIDESGMPKERFSAEFPKEGPSILRIQQVVRGDSAAYFCASSPPGQGAHEQYFGPGTRLTVT.

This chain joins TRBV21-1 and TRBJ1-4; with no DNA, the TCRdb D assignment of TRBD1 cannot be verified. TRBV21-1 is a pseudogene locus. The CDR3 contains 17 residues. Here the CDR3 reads CASSKGAPGQHNEKLFF.

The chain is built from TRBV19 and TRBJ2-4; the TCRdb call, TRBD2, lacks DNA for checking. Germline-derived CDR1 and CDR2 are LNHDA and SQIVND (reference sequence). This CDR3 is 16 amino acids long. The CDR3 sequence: CASKSGGERAKNIQYF.